These T cell receptor beta chains were read from a single sample in a study of T-cell reconstitution after alpha-beta-depleted transplantation in children. TCRdb recomputed calls from the PCR reads with MiXCR, one row per CDR3 protein. The sample contains around 800,000 distinct CDR3 sequences, about 16% of which appear only once. The source material was PBMCs, mostly from graft donor cells, sampled 360 days after TCRalphabeta/CD19-depleted stem cell transplant. These receptors were obtained from a male patient between 10 and 17 years old who had a stem cell transplant for acute lymphoblastic leukemia, so the T cells may come from the graft donor. Each CDR3 is given with its conserved first and last residue. The D gene is left open where the match is weak.

D	V	CDR3
.	TRBV5-6	CASSLGRPGEAFF
.	TRBV11-1	CVLFSGPGGYTF
.	TRBV5-1	CASSLALGFKNIQYF
TRBD2	TRBV5-1	CASSLEAGGVGYNEQFF
TRBD2	TRBV5-1	CASSSREDGELFF
.	TRBV20-1	CSARPGQAINQPQHF
TRBD2	TRBV20-1	CSARDRGLVENEQFF
TRBD1	TRBV4-1	CASSQEGGTGLTDTQYF
.	TRBV20-1	CSARDGGRSGGEQYF
.	TRBV7-1	CASQVGLRRTRGVRNTIYF
TRBD2	TRBV7-9	CASSHVELTSGSLGQYF
.	TRBV29-1	CSVAATNEKLFF
TRBD2	TRBV3-1	CASSRGLVDEQFF
.	TRBV5-1	CASSLVGTLRWGTNEQFF
.	TRBV7-6	CASSPWEAKETQYF
.	TRBV20-1	CSAPNFANTGELFF
.	TRBV6-2/TRBV6-3	CASSYSKWYEQYF
.	TRBV3-1	CASSPPGHEQFF
.	TRBV29-1	CSAGRVGGDGYTF
.	TRBV5-1	CASNEFGTDTQYF
TRBD1	TRBV12-3/TRBV12-4	CASRSPDRGNEKLFF
.	TRBV11-2	CASTIRRNSGNTIYF
TRBD1	TRBV3-1	CASSQANRGHQPQHF
.	TRBV20-1	CSARWGTGPSYEQYF
TRBD1	TRBV7-9	CASSSSGTGTREAFF
.	TRBV20-1	CSATRMEVSNQPQHF
TRBD2	TRBV20-1	CSAPRTSGNTGEQYF
.	TRBV29-1	CSVEVGTKGPQHF
.	TRBV7-3	CASSPGTGPGRTQYF